This TCR beta chain was sequenced for a study of blood T cell repertoires in COVID-19. The CDR3 length is 15 residues. With 0 bases removed from V and 2 bases from J, the gap between germline ends came to 10 bases. The germline CDR1 and CDR2 sequences are SGHRS and YFSETQ. The assay was immunoSEQ multiplex PCR, and TCRdb's table has in-frame clones only and misses some. Among approximately 160,000 clones listed, about 85% were seen once. This receptor was taken from a man in his 60s who had recovered from COVID-19. The chain employs TRBV5-1 and TRBJ2-3; possible D gene TRBD1, 5 bases. Input material: peripheral blood. The CDR3 is CASSLATGYTDTQYF. CDR3 DNA: TGCGCCAGCAGCTTGGCCACAGGATACACAGATACGCAGTATTTT. The full variable domain, in which reference TRBV5-1 and TRBJ2-3 provide the parts outside the CDR3, is KAGVTQTPRYLIKTRGQQVTLSCSPISGHRSVSWYQQTPGQGLQFLFEYFSETQRNKGNFPGRFSGRQFSNSRSEMNVSTLELGDSALYLCASSLATGYTDTQYFGPGTRLTVL.